This TCR beta chain is from a study of vaccination effects on CD4 cells after COVID-19. Overall study findings and caveats: The study found marked clonal contraction of infection- and vaccine-induced clones late after vaccination. Early timepoints after infection were absent, and convalescent patients were few in the study.

This CDR3 region has 14 residues. Germline loops: CDR1 SGHTA, CDR2 FQGNSA. On this clone itself: Its antigen is unknown. A read error may account for a junction end that differs from germline. The sample contains more than one DNA sequence encoding this CDR3.

Sequencing was performed with immunoSEQ multiplex PCR; in TCRdb, only in-frame clones are kept and a portion is missing. The sample lists roughly 67,000 clones; 60% to 85% were seen once. Antigen-specific CD4+ T cell clonotypes were called by their expansion after viral peptide-pool culture in ViraFEST. Between days 9 and 10 of culture, CD4+ T cells were separated out. The vaccine recipients had no prior SARS-CoV-2 infection, with negative nucleocapsid antibodies. PBMC were cultured at around 2 million per well with about 9 IU/ml IL-2 and about 9.2 ug/ml peptides. A half-volume exchange with IL-2 medium occurred on days 3 and 7.

The source of this sequence is a human donor who received a COVID-19 vaccine. The chain recombines TRBV7-2 with TRBJ1-2, with 11 bases aligning to TRBD1. Here the sequenced sample was CD4+ T cells from PBMCs cultured with SARS-CoV-2 spike peptides, taken before COVID-19 vaccination. The DNA for the CDR3 is TGTGCCAGCAGCCGGACAGGGGGCGGCTATGGCTACACCTTT. Amino acid sequence: CASSRTGGGYGYTF.